These 22 T cell receptor beta chains were sequenced from one sample in a study of Tregs in tolerant kidney transplant recipients. Assay: immunoSEQ multiplex PCR; the TCRdb copy retains only in-frame clones and omits some. This table lists about 11,000 clones. The nonmyeloablative bone marrow transplants came from related graft donors, with transient mixed chimerism. Sample: CD8+ T cells from blood (PBMCs), taken 24 months after the transplant. The origin of the receptors is a human patient who received a combined kidney and bone marrow transplant. Some T cells may originate from the graft donor.

The covered CDR3 bases are TGTGCCAGTAGTATGGCAGGGTCCCCGCTCTACGAG. Its translation is CASSMAGSPLYE. The full-length CDR3 reads as CASSMAGSPLYEQYF. The rearrangement uses TRBV19 and TRBJ2-7; D may be TRBD1 (5 bases). Sequencing ends 3 residues short of the CDR3 end; the germline J gene provides the rest. The V and J ends lost 3 bases and 3 bases respectively, with 15 bases between them. Germline assignment: CDR1 LNHDA and CDR2 SQIVND (reference sequence). This CDR3 contains 15 residues.

To note about this clone: The CDR3 goes on 3 residues after the read ends, and that part is filled in from the germline J gene. The chain joins TRBV5-1 to TRBJ1-1; no definite D call. Trimming took 0 bases from V and 4 from J, leaving 10 bases between them. The CDR3 consists of 14 residues. Germline V gene sequence: CDR1 SGHRS, CDR2 YFSETQ. CDR3 in amino acids: CASSLDAVSTEAFF. CDR3 bases read: TGCGCCAGCAGCTTGGATGCAGTTTCCACTGAA.

With respect to this clone: The read finishes 3 residues shy of the CDR3 end, and the germline J gene is used to complete it. The chain recombines TRBV19 with TRBJ2-1; possibly TRBD2 for D (5 bases). CDR3 length: 14 amino acids. From germline, CDR1 is LNHDA and CDR2 SQIVND (reference sequence). V was clipped by 4 bases and J by 4 bases, with 11 bases between them. This CDR3 reads CASSKSSGYNEQFF. The sequenced CDR3 bases are TGTGCCAGTAGTAAATCATCGGGGTACAATGAG.

As regards this clone: The read halts 3 residues ahead of the CDR3 end, with the missing end drawn from the germline J gene. The chain has TRBV7-2 and TRBJ2-3, with TRBD1 as a possible D gene (6 bases). Trimming took 6 bases from V and 0 from J, leaving 13 bases between them. CDR1 is SGHTA and CDR2 is FQGNSA in the germline V gene. This CDR3 region has 15 residues. The DNA read from the CDR3 is TGTGCCAGCAGGCCAGGGGTCGTTAGCACAGATACG. Amino acid sequence: CASRPGVVSTDT. The whole CDR3 protein is CASRPGVVSTDTQYF.

Remarks on this clone: Read coverage stops 3 residues before the CDR3 terminus; the germline J gene supplies the remainder. The chain carries TRBV5-6 and TRBJ1-2; D remains unclear. The length of the CDR3 is 12 residues. Germline V CDR1 and CDR2: SGHDT, YYEEEE. The CDR3 protein is CASGGPSDGYTF. CDR3 bases read: TGTGCCAGCGGCGGCCCCTCCGACGGC.

Concerning this clone: The CDR3 goes on 3 residues after the read ends, and that part is filled in from the germline J gene. The rearrangement joins TRBV6-2 or TRBV6-3 to TRBJ2-7; a weak D match, TRBD1 (6 bases). V lost 0 bases and J 0 bases, leaving 15 bases between the germline ends. The CDR3 loop spans 17 amino acids. Germline values: CDR1 MNHEY, CDR2 SVGEGT. CDR3 sequence: CASSYSSGGPSSYEQYF. CDR3 DNA (partial): TGTGCCAGCAGTTACTCGTCTGGGGGCCCGAGCTCCTACGAG.

With regard to this clone: The read finishes 3 residues shy of the CDR3 end, and the germline J gene is used to complete it. The chain combines TRBV6-4 with TRBJ2-3, with 13 bases identical to TRBD2. The junction had 4 bases not matched to a gene; V was cut back by 5 bases and J by 2 bases. The CDR3 is 16 residues long. Germline V gene sequence: CDR1 MRHNA, CDR2 SNTAGT. The sequenced CDR3 bases are TGTGCCAGCAGTCGGACTAGCGGGAGCGTCACAGATACG. The encoded protein is CASSRTSGSVTDT. The entire CDR3 sequence reads CASSRTSGSVTDTQYF.

Concerning this clone: The read is 3 residues too short to cover the CDR3 end, so that end is filled in from the germline J gene. J is TRBJ2-1 and V is TRBV29-1, with D maybe TRBD1 (5 bases). Germline V gene data show CDR1 as SQVTM and CDR2 as ANQGSEA. Trimming cost V 0 bases and J 2 bases, with 14 bases left between them. This CDR3 has 16 amino acids. The CDR3 DNA, read in part, is TGCAGCGTTGAAGATGGCGAGACAGACCCCTACAATGAG. Translation: CSVEDGETDPYNE. The complete CDR3 protein is CSVEDGETDPYNEQFF.

Concerning this clone: The read ends 3 residues early relative to the CDR3; the germline J gene fills the gap. The chain combines TRBV2 with TRBJ2-7; D might be TRBD1 (6 bases). V gave up 8 bases and J gave up 0 bases, with 11 bases separating them. This CDR3 comprises 13 residues. Germline CDR1 and CDR2: SNHLY and FYNNEI. The part of the CDR3 DNA that was read is TGTGCCAGCGACGGACAGTTCTCCTACGAG. It is translated as CASDGQFSYE. The CDR3 reads in full as CASDGQFSYEQYF.

Comments on this clone: The CDR3 is cut off 3 residues early in the read; its end comes from the germline J gene. The same CDR3 arises from other DNA sequences in this sample as well. This rearrangement joins TRBV7-9 to TRBJ2-7; tentatively, D is TRBD1 (6 bases). Germline loops: CDR1 SEHNR, CDR2 FQNEAQ (reference sequence). V dropped 1 base and J dropped 3 bases, with 10 bases sitting between them. The CDR3 totals 14 residues. Incomplete CDR3 DNA: TGTGCCAGCAGCTTAGGACAGGTTAGCTACGAG. It is translated as CASSLGQVSYE. The entire CDR3 protein is CASSLGQVSYEQYF.

For this clone: Read sequence stops 3 residues before the CDR3 end, and the germline J gene provides the missing end. The J gene is TRBJ1-1, the V gene TRBV19; 7 positions match TRBD1. Germline CDR1 and CDR2: LNHDA and SQIVND (reference sequence). The ends lost 5 bases at V and 3 bases at J; junction bases unmatched: 9. The CDR3 has 15 amino acids. This CDR3 reads CASSLPGTAYTEAFF. CDR3 bases read: TGTGCCAGTAGTCTGCCCGGGACAGCATACACTGAA. Full variable domain (rest looked up from reference TRBV19 and TRBJ1-1): DGGITQSPKYLFRKEGQNVTLSCEQNLNHDAMYWYRQDPGQGLRLIYYSQIVNDFQKGDIAEGYSVSREKKESFPLTVTSAQKNPTAFYLCASSLPGTAYTEAFFGQGTRLTVV.

In the case of this clone: The observed sequence ends 3 residues before the CDR3 terminus, with the missing tail filled in from the germline J gene. The chain couples TRBV15 to TRBJ2-1; 8 nucleotides agree with TRBD2. There are 18 residues in the CDR3. The germline CDR1 and CDR2 sequences are LNHNV and YYDKDF (reference sequence). Trimming took 0 bases from V and 7 from J; bases not matched to a gene: 14. CDR3 loop: CATSRDPVKLAALNEQFF. The sequenced CDR3 bases are TGTGCCACCAGCAGAGATCCGGTTAAACTAGCGGCTTTGAATGAG.

As concerns this clone: The sequenced fragment ends 3 residues before the CDR3 boundary, so the rest is inferred from the germline J gene. The J gene is TRBJ2-2, the V gene TRBV5-1; 7 bases agree with TRBD1. With V trimmed by 0 bases and J by 3 bases, 11 bases remained unmatched. This CDR3 region has 18 residues. From germline, CDR1 is SGHRS and CDR2 YFSETQ. The sequenced part of the CDR3 DNA is TGCGCCAGCAGCTTGGAGGTCAGGGGGAAAGTAGACACCGGGGAG. Encoded protein: CASSLEVRGKVDTGE. The CDR3 in full is CASSLEVRGKVDTGELFF.

On this clone itself: The CDR3 is cut off 3 residues early in the read; its end comes from the germline J gene. V and J are TRBV29-1 and TRBJ2-7; 11 positions match TRBD1. Per the germline V gene, CDR1 is SQVTM and CDR2 is ANQGSEA. V dropped 0 bases and J dropped 3; count of bases not matched to a gene: 4. The CDR3 totals 15 residues. The CDR3 region is CSVEDLGTGGYEQYF. The DNA read from the CDR3 is TGCAGCGTTGAAGATCTAGGGACAGGGGGCTACGAG.

Of note for this clone: The read ends 3 residues before the CDR3 terminus; that terminus is restored from the germline J gene. The chain links TRBV29-1 to TRBJ2-3; D is possibly TRBD1 (6 bases). The CDR3 is 14 residues long. Germline V gene data show CDR1 as SQVTM and CDR2 as ANQGSEA. Trimming removed 0 bases from V and 4 bases from J, with 11 bases in between. The sequenced part of the CDR3 DNA is TGCAGCGTTGAAGATGGGTACAGGGCAGATACG. Amino acid sequence: CSVEDGYRADT. The CDR3 reads in full as CSVEDGYRADTQYF.

A word on this clone: Germline and junction disagree at one end, which may indicate a read error. The read terminates 3 residues ahead of where the CDR3 ends, so the germline J gene completes it. The V call is TRBV4-2, the J call TRBJ2-7, with 10 bases matching TRBD1. The CDR3 has 17 amino acids. CDR1 LGHNA and CDR2 YNFKEQ come from the germline V gene. The CDR3 spells CASSQERGGQGAYEQYF. CDR3 bases read: TGCGCCAGCAGCCAAGAAAGGGGCGGACAGGGGGCCTACGAG.

Comment on this clone: Read coverage stops 3 residues before the CDR3 terminus; the germline J gene supplies the remainder. The chain joins TRBV20-1 to TRBJ2-1, with 9 bases matching TRBD1. Looked up from germline, CDR1 is DFQATT and CDR2 is SNEGSKA (reference sequence). The CDR3 covers 15 residues. Unmatched junction bases numbered 5, after V lost 2 bases and J lost 3 bases. This chain's CDR3 is CSARTGTGLYNEQFF. Partial CDR3 DNA: TGCAGTGCTAGAACCGGGACAGGGCTCTACAATGAG.

CDR3 loop: CASRRDSGSEQFF. CDR3 DNA (partial): TGTGCCAGCAGAAGGGACAGCGGGTCTGAG. The chain combines TRBV7-9 with TRBJ2-1, with D maybe TRBD1 (7 bases). The read finishes 3 residues shy of the CDR3 end, and the germline J gene is used to complete it. The CDR3 extends over 13 amino acids. Trimming shortened V by 6 bases and J by 9 bases, and 15 bases separated the two germline ends. CDR1 SEHNR and CDR2 FQNEAQ come from the germline V gene (reference sequence).

The DNA read from the CDR3 is TGTGCCTGCCTCCCCTTCGATCAGGGTACGGACTATGGC. This sequence encodes CACLPFDQGTDYG. The CDR3 in its entirety is CACLPFDQGTDYGYTF. This rearrangement joins TRBV30 to TRBJ1-2; TRBD1 might be the D (5 bases). The observed sequence ends 3 residues before the CDR3 terminus, with the missing tail filled in from the germline J gene. V gave up 6 bases and J gave up 3 bases, with 23 bases separating them. CDR1 and CDR2 from the germline V gene are GTSNPN and SVGIG (reference sequence). The CDR3 consists of 16 residues. The whole variable domain, filled in from reference TRBV30 and TRBJ1-2, reads SQTIHQWPATLVQPVGSPLSLECTVEGTSNPNLYWYRQAAGRGLQLLFYSVGIGQISSEVPQNLSASRPQDRQFILSSKKLLLSDSGFYLCACLPFDQGTDYGYTFGSGTRLTVV.

A note on this clone: The read is 3 residues too short to cover the CDR3 end, so that end is filled in from the germline J gene. The rearrangement joins TRBV19 to TRBJ2-7, with 9 nucleotides matching TRBD1. This CDR3 region has 15 residues. The trim removed 5 bases at V and 0 bases at J, leaving 5 bases unmatched. Germline V gene lookup returns CDR1 LNHDA and CDR2 SQIVND (reference sequence). The sequenced CDR3 bases are TGTGCCAGTAGTCCCGGACAGGGGAGCTCCTACGAG. Translation gives CASSPGQGSSYE. The CDR3 in full is CASSPGQGSSYEQYF.

Concerning this clone: The read falls 3 residues short of the CDR3 end, and the missing part is taken from the germline J gene. The V gene is TRBV20-1, the J gene TRBJ2-4, with a tentative D call TRBD1 (5 bases). Germline V gene lookup returns CDR1 DFQATT and CDR2 SNEGSKA (reference sequence). The V end was cut by 0 bases, the J end by 0 bases, with 27 bases between. CDR3 length equals 21 residues. The CDR3 loop reads CSARDFRNEQEDLLAKNIQYF. The CDR3 bases that were read are TGCAGTGCTAGAGATTTTCGCAACGAACAGGAAGATTTACTAGCCAAAAACATT.

In terms of frequency, this clone is large. The read ends 3 residues early relative to the CDR3; the germline J gene fills the gap. The chain has TRBV20-1 and TRBJ2-3; D perhaps matches TRBD1 (6 bases). The CDR3 is made up of 15 amino acids. Trimming stripped 1 base from V and 2 bases from J, with 13 bases between. In germline, CDR1 is DFQATT, CDR2 SNEGSKA (reference sequence). The sequenced CDR3 bases are TGCAGTGCTAGAGGGACAGTGATCCCCACAGATACG. The encoded protein is CSARGTVIPTDT. The complete CDR3 protein is CSARGTVIPTDTQYF.